This TCR beta chain was captured in a study of T-cell reconstitution after alpha-beta-depleted transplantation in children. Findings and caveats of the study: From newly produced T cells came most of the T-cell counts and diversity one year after transplant. Reported findings indicate that, about two months after transplant, alpha-beta T cells came from several hundred expanded clones, which were derived from non-depleted graft cells.

This clonotype was counted ten times or more. Its antigen remains unidentified. The V gene end was trimmed by 6 bases and the J gene end by 9 bases; junction bases not matched to a gene: 13. Germline V gene data show CDR1 as SQVTM and CDR2 as ANQGSEA. The CDR3 has 15 residues. The library targeted TCRbeta and was prepared with unique molecular identifiers. TCRdb analysed the PCR reads with MiXCR anew, one entry per CDR3 protein. There are about 300,000 distinct CDR3 sequences in the sample; roughly 7.8% occur only once, and 9.1% lies in the top ten. The material sequenced was peripheral blood, taken 360 days after TCRalphabeta/CD19-depleted stem cell transplant. The clonotype originates from a female patient aged 2-9 years who had a stem cell transplant for Fanconi anemia, so the T cells may come from the graft donor. The J gene is TRBJ2-1, the V gene TRBV29-1; 11 nucleotides match TRBD2. CDR3: CSVGLAGGGWGEQFF. The CDR3 region has the DNA TGCAGCGTCGGTCTAGCGGGAGGAGGATGGGGTGAGCAGTTCTTC.